The 8 T cell receptor beta chains listed next were all sequenced from one sample in a study of T cells in localized non-small cell lung cancer. This table comes from immunoSEQ multiplex PCR, and its TCRdb copy is limited to in-frame clones, with some not included. The repertoire consists of about 1,100 clones, with roughly a fifth occurring once and the leading ten covering roughly 13%. This sample comprised normal lung tissue next to the tumor, obtained before any cancer treatment. The receptors originated from a man aged 40-75 years with stage II lung adenocarcinoma.

V gene TRBV9 combines with J gene TRBJ2-1, with a tentative D call TRBD1 (5 bases). V lost 4 bases and J 3 bases, leaving 14 bases between the germline ends. Germline V lookup: CDR1 SGDLS, CDR2 YYNGEE. The CDR3 covers 15 residues. CDR3 amino acids: CASSSGGANYNEQFF. CDR3 DNA: TGTGCCAGCAGCTCCGGTGGGGCCAACTACAATGAGCAGTTCTTC.

This clone was counted between two and nine times. This chain's CDR3 is CASSNFDRGIGNTEAFF. In DNA form, the CDR3 reads TGTGCCAGCAGTAACTTCGACAGGGGTATAGGGAACACTGAAGCTTTCTTT. This rearrangement joins TRBV6-8 to TRBJ1-1, with 8 bases aligning to TRBD1. CDR1 and CDR2 (germline): MNHGY, SAAAGT. V dropped 5 bases and J dropped 1; count of bases not matched to a gene: 12. CDR3 length: 17 amino acids.

On this clone itself: The junction departs from the called germline gene at one end, perhaps through a read error. This chain uses TRBV10-3 with TRBJ1-2; TRBD1 matches at 8 bases. The CDR3 covers 14 residues. Germline V lookup: CDR1 ENHRY, CDR2 SYGVKD. The CDR3 loop is CASSERTGLDGYTF. The CDR3 DNA sequence: TGTGCCAGCAGTGAGCGGACAGGGTTGGATGGCTACACCTTC.

The genes are TRBV9 and TRBJ1-1; TRBD1 matches at 7 bases. CDR1 is SGDLS, CDR2 YYNGEE, per germline. After removal of 3 bases from V and 5 bases from J, the junction contained 7 bases not matched to a gene. The CDR3 is 14 amino acids. The CDR3 DNA sequence: TGTGCCAGCAGCGGGGGGACAGCGAATACTGAAGCTTTCTTT. This codes for CASSGGTANTEAFF. Together with reference TRBV9 and TRBJ1-1, the CDR3 gives the full variable domain: DSGVTQTPKHLITATGQRVTLRCSPRSGDLSVYWYQQSLDQGLQFLIQYYNGEERAKGNILERFSAQQFPDLHSELNLSSLELGDSALYFCASSGGTANTEAFFGQGTRLTVV.

This chain uses TRBV9 with TRBJ2-3, with D unclear. The germline V and J ends were trimmed by 7 bases and 3 bases, with 12 bases remaining between them. Germline CDR1 SGDLS, CDR2 YYNGEE. The CDR3 covers 13 residues. The CDR3 is CASRPLETDTQYF. CDR3 in DNA: TGTGCCAGCCGACCGTTGGAGACAGATACGCAGTATTTT.

Sample share makes this clone medium-sized. This same CDR3 is encoded by further DNA sequences in the sample. The chain recombines TRBV6-8 with TRBJ2-2, with a tentative D call TRBD1 (6 bases). Trimming removed 0 bases from V and 6 bases from J, with 8 bases in between. The CDR3 consists of 14 residues. CDR1 MNHGY and CDR2 SAAAGT come from the germline V gene. In DNA, the CDR3 is TGTGCCAGCAGTTACTCACAGGGAGCCGGGGAGCTGTTTTTT. Translated, it gives CASSYSQGAGELFF.

The sample holds a few counts of this clone. This chain uses TRBV11-3 with TRBJ2-5; tentatively, D is TRBD1 or TRBD2 (5 bases each). This CDR3 region has 14 residues. The germline gives CDR1 SGHNT, CDR2 YENEEA. V gave up 3 bases and J gave up 5 bases, with 13 bases separating them. CDR3 in DNA: TGTGCCAGCAGCTTGGGACGCCACCGGGAGACCCAGTACTTC. Amino acids: CASSLGRHRETQYF.

The chain links TRBV15 to TRBJ2-7; possibly TRBD1 for D (5 bases). Trimming shortened V by 0 bases and J by 7 bases, and 16 bases separated the two germline ends. CDR3 size: 15 residues. Germline V CDR1 and CDR2: LNHNV, YYDKDF (reference sequence). The CDR3 region has the DNA TGTGCCACCAGCAGAGACAGGGCCCCCCTGGGGGAGCAGTACTTC. Its translation: CATSRDRAPLGEQYF. The entire variable domain, with the rest obtained from reference TRBV15 and TRBJ2-7, is as follows: DAMVIQNPRYQVTQFGKPVTLSCSQTLNHNVMYWYQQKSSQAPKLLFHYYDKDFNNEADTPDNFQSRRPNTSFCFLDIRSPGLGDTAMYLCATSRDRAPLGEQYFGPGTRLTVT.